This record covers a single TCR beta chain. This clonotype has at least ten counts. What antigen it recognizes has not been identified. A junction boundary mismatches the germline segment, possibly from a read error. Data came from an Illumina HiSeq 1500. Using fastp trimming at Q25 and MiXCR clonotype assembly, TCRdb reanalyzed the public sequencing data and kept in-frame beta chains. Each CDR3 protein gets just one entry, which takes the most common genes and DNA from the rows behind it. This sample lists more than 140,000 distinct CDR3 sequences; under 8.5% were detected once. The ten biggest clones cover under 20% of the sample. These data originate in a study of T cell repertoires in cytomegalovirus infection (dated by TCRdb to between 2018 and 2021). General notes on the study: The HLA type of each donor mattered for the analysis, because public TCR beta signatures pointed to carriage of CMV infection along with the matching HLA type.

Looking up the germline V gene yields CDR1 SGHAT and CDR2 FQNNGV. The CDR3 goes from the cysteine to the phenylalanine over 13 residues. Only the CDR3 part of the read is kept: 39 bases, read in frame from the first base. Study-wide findings and limitations: The ex vivo response was dominated by HLA-C-restricted CMV-specific TCR beta clonotypes, which also provided the single most frequent clonotype in two of eight donors. Carriers of CMV infection plus the relevant HLA type were discriminated by the cumulative frequency of public TCR beta family members in the study cohort and in an independent roughly 340-donor cohort.

Sequencing was done on a sample of PBMCs. This TCR came from a human donor in good health (CMV status not recorded). Some clones in this sample may be carry-over from other donors' samples. The V gene is TRBV11-2 and the J gene is TRBJ1-1, with TRBD1 as a weak D call on 5 bases. The sequence in DNA is TGTGCCAGCAGCTTAGCTGATGGGCAGGGCGTCGCTTTT. Protein translation: CASSLADGQGVAF. Beyond the CDR3, the reference TRBV11-2 and TRBJ1-1 genes provide the residues; the full variable domain reads: EAGVAQSPRYKIIEKRQSVAFWCNPISGHATLYWYQQILGQGPKLLIQFQNNGVVDDSQLPKDRFSAERLKGVDSTLKIQPAKLEDSAVYLCASSLADGQGVAFGQGTRLTVV.